Listed here are 18 T cell receptor beta chains from one sample, sequenced in a study of cytomegalovirus exposure and HLA in healthy donors. Using immunoSEQ multiplex PCR, the repertoire was profiled, and TCRdb retains in-frame clones only, with some absent. The sample lists roughly 250,000 clones; approximately 86% were seen once. Specimen: PBMCs. Source of these receptors: a woman in her twenties or thirties in good health and CMV-seropositive.

This chain connects TRBV7-9 to TRBJ1-1, with a possible D match to TRBD1 (5 bases). V lost 0 bases, J lost 6 bases, and 5 bases lay in between. CDR3 size: 12 residues. The germline V gene encodes CDR1 SEHNR and CDR2 FQNEAQ (reference sequence). CDR3 DNA sequence: TGTGCCAGCAGCTTAGCAGGGGCTGAAGCTTTCTTT. It specifies CASSLAGAEAFF.

This clone was detected once. J is TRBJ1-1 and V is TRBV6-5, with 7 bases identical to TRBD1. V gave up 6 bases and J gave up 4 bases; unmatched junction bases: 5. Per the germline V gene, CDR1 is MNHEY and CDR2 is SVGAGI. The CDR3 length is 13 residues. The CDR3 DNA is TGTGCCAGCAGGGCCCCAGGGGGCACTGAAGCTTTCTTT. Encoded protein: CASRAPGGTEAFF.

This chain uses TRBV28 with TRBJ1-5; no clear D. V was trimmed by 4 bases and J by 1 base, leaving 11 bases between them. CDR1 is MDHEN, CDR2 SYDVKM, per germline. The CDR3 has 15 residues. In nucleotides, the CDR3 is TGTGCCAGCAGTTCGGAGGACGGGAGCAATCAGCCCCAGCATTTT. It is translated as CASSSEDGSNQPQHF. The full variable domain, its missing parts supplied by reference TRBV28 and TRBJ1-5, is DVKVTQSSRYLVKRTGEKVFLECVQDMDHENMFWYRQDPGLGLRLIYFSYDVKMKEKGDIPEGYSVSREKKERFSLILESASTNQTSMYLCASSSEDGSNQPQHFGDGTRLSIL.

The rearrangement links TRBV15 to TRBJ2-7; D is uncertain. CDR3 length: 15 amino acids. Germline V gene data show CDR1 as LNHNV and CDR2 as YYDKDF (reference sequence). Trimming cost V 1 base and J 2 bases, with 12 bases left between them. The CDR3 is CATSRGNSQPYEQYF. The CDR3 nucleotides read TGTGCCACCAGCAGAGGAAATTCACAGCCCTACGAGCAGTACTTC.

The rearrangement uses TRBV29-1 and TRBJ1-1; 8 bases match TRBD1. The CDR3 is made up of 15 amino acids. Germline lookup yields CDR1 SQVTM and CDR2 ANQGSEA. Unmatched junction bases numbered 10, after V lost 6 bases and J lost 1 base. The CDR3 DNA reads TGCAGCGTAGTTAATACAGGGGGTAAGAACACTGAAGCTTTCTTT. Translated: CSVVNTGGKNTEAFF.

This clone was detected only once. This chain joins TRBV7-8 and TRBJ1-5; no definite D call. The CDR3 loop spans 18 amino acids. V lost 0 bases and J lost 7, with 22 bases in between. Germline values: CDR1 SGHVS, CDR2 FQNEAQ. The CDR3 nucleotides are TGTGCCAGCAGCTTAGCGCCGGGGTCGGCCCCTTCCCAACAGCCCCAGCATTTT. This translates into CASSLAPGSAPSQQPQHF.

The chain carries TRBV28 and TRBJ2-3; D is perhaps TRBD2 (5 bases). V lost 6 bases, J lost 0 bases, and 16 bases lay in between. This CDR3 is built from 16 residues. The V gene's germline CDR1 is MDHEN and CDR2 SYDVKM. This chain's CDR3 is CASSSTEVPSTDTQYF. The CDR3 region has the DNA TGTGCCAGCAGCTCCACGGAGGTGCCTAGCACAGATACGCAGTATTTT. The whole variable domain, filled in from reference TRBV28 and TRBJ2-3, reads DVKVTQSSRYLVKRTGEKVFLECVQDMDHENMFWYRQDPGLGLRLIYFSYDVKMKEKGDIPEGYSVSREKKERFSLILESASTNQTSMYLCASSSTEVPSTDTQYFGPGTRLTVL.

The rearrangement joins TRBV5-6 to TRBJ2-5, with a tentative D call TRBD1 (5 bases). The CDR3 sequence is 15 residues long. Germline V gene lookup returns CDR1 SGHDT and CDR2 YYEEEE. Trimming removed 4 bases from V and 4 bases from J, with 17 bases in between. CDR3 loop: CASSPLGAPSETQYF. The CDR3 DNA reads TGTGCCAGCAGCCCTCTAGGGGCCCCGTCAGAGACCCAGTACTTC.

The chain recombines TRBV9 with TRBJ2-7, with TRBD2 identical over 11 bases. In germline, CDR1 is SGDLS, CDR2 YYNGEE. The CDR3 sequence is 16 residues long. J gave up 5 bases and V 3 bases, and 10 bases lay outside the gene matches. The CDR3 protein is CASSARALAGVDEQYF. The CDR3 DNA reads as TGTGCCAGCAGCGCGCGGGCACTAGCGGGAGTGGACGAGCAGTACTTC.

This clone was recorded once. The chain has TRBV7-3 and TRBJ2-7, with TRBD1 identical over 7 bases. Trimming removed 5 bases from V and 5 bases from J; junction bases left unmatched: 12. The CDR3 contains 15 residues. In germline, CDR1 is SGHTA, CDR2 FQGTGA. CDR3 region: CASSLMTSTGNEQYF. CDR3 bases: TGTGCCAGCAGCCTGATGACGTCGACAGGGAACGAGCAGTACTTC.

The gene calls are TRBV7-9 and TRBJ2-1, with D maybe TRBD2 (5 bases). The CDR3 extends over 13 amino acids. Between the trimmed V and J ends, which lost 5 bases and 9 bases, there was a span of 14 bases. Germline V CDR1 and CDR2: SEHNR, FQNEAQ (reference sequence). This CDR3 reads CASSPPREVEQFF. CDR3 nucleotides: TGTGCCAGCAGCCCCCCCCGGGAAGTTGAGCAGTTCTTC.

The chain uses TRBV13 and TRBJ2-3, with a possible D match to TRBD2 (5 bases). The CDR3 runs to 15 residues. Germline-derived CDR1 and CDR2 are PRHDT and FYEKMQ (reference sequence). The V and J ends lost 8 bases and 0 bases respectively, with 15 bases between them. The CDR3 DNA sequence: TGTGCCAGCGCTGTGTGGCGGGTGAGCACAGATACGCAGTATTTT. Translated, it gives CASAVWRVSTDTQYF.

The chain couples TRBV15 to TRBJ1-2; maybe TRBD1 (5 bases). Trimming removed 3 bases at V and 2 bases at J, with 10 bases between. The CDR3 is made up of 14 amino acids. Germline V gene lookup returns CDR1 LNHNV and CDR2 YYDKDF (reference sequence). CDR3 sequence (DNA): TGTGCCACCAGCAGGGCAGGGTCGAACTATGGCTACACCTTC. It is translated as CATSRAGSNYGYTF.

Of note for this clone: Other DNA sequences from this sample encode an identical CDR3 as well. This sequence joins TRBV7-3 and TRBJ2-1, with a possible D match to TRBD2 (5 bases). The length of the CDR3 is 15 residues. Germline V CDR1 and CDR2: SGHTA, FQGTGA. V lost 5 bases and J 0 bases, leaving 11 bases between the germline ends. CDR3 in amino acids: CASSPSGSSYNEQFF. DNA of the CDR3: TGTGCCAGCAGCCCGTCGGGAAGCTCCTACAATGAGCAGTTCTTC.

This chain connects TRBV14 to TRBJ2-7; weak D call: TRBD2 (5 bases). The CDR3 has 16 amino acids. Trimming took off 0 bases at V and 2 bases at J, with 14 bases between the two ends. The germline V gene has CDR1 SGHDN and CDR2 FVKESK. This CDR3 is CASSQETGWAPYEQYF. CDR3 DNA sequence: TGTGCCAGCAGCCAAGAAACGGGATGGGCTCCCTACGAGCAGTACTTC.

V and J are TRBV7-9 and TRBJ2-5, with 7 bases that match TRBD2. Germline V gene data show CDR1 as SEHNR and CDR2 as FQNEAQ (reference sequence). Germline trimming cut 0 bases from V and 0 bases from J; bases unmatched to any gene: 7. The length of the CDR3 is 17 residues. The CDR3, as DNA: TGTGCCAGCAGCTTAGCGGCTAGCGGAGCGTACCAAGAGACCCAGTACTTC. Translation gives CASSLAASGAYQETQYF.

At least ten counts were recorded for this clone. The chain carries TRBV28 and TRBJ2-5; 8 positions match TRBD1. V was pared by 2 bases and J by 1 base, with 6 bases of the junction left unmatched. The germline CDR1 and CDR2 sequences are MDHEN and SYDVKM. The CDR3 totals 16 residues. CDR3 DNA: TGTGCCAGCAGTTTAGGGGCAGGGGGCGGCCAAGAGACCCAGTACTTC. Its translation: CASSLGAGGGQETQYF.

The chain's CDR3 is CASSQGAWAGGLDTQYF. CDR3 DNA sequence: TGTGCCAGCAGCCAAGGGGCGTGGGCAGGGGGCCTAGATACGCAGTATTTT. The chain combines TRBV14 with TRBJ2-3; the match to TRBD1 covers 8 bases. The junction had 11 bases not matched to a gene; V was cut back by 1 base and J by 5 bases. CDR1 and CDR2 from the germline V gene are SGHDN and FVKESK. This CDR3 has 17 amino acids.